This entry describes one T cell receptor beta chain. Its antigen is as yet unknown. The germline V gene has CDR1 MNHEY and CDR2 SVGEGT. The CDR3 is 16 residues long. Trimming shortened V by 4 bases and J by 5 bases, and 18 bases separated the two germline ends. TCRdb redid the calling of the reads with MiXCR, one entry per CDR3 protein. The sample records a few hundred thousand distinct CDR3 sequences, 40% being singletons. This sample stems from a study of T cell repertoires in cytomegalovirus infection. The chain couples TRBV6-2 or TRBV6-3 to TRBJ2-1; perhaps TRBD2 as D (5 bases). The sequences come from cultured PBMCs, collected from culture after CMV antigen stimulation. The sequence was collected from a human donor in good health (CMV status not recorded). Some clones in this sample may be carry-over from other donors' samples. CDR3: CASSSPPGYPHNEQFF. Written as DNA, the CDR3 is TGTGCCAGCAGTTCCCCCCCGGGGTATCCCCACAATGAGCAGTTCTTC.